This T cell receptor (beta chain) was retrieved from a study of blood T cells in healthy people across ages. Study observations and caveats: TCR beta diversity was tightly associated with the proportion of naive T cells.

A second roughly 6 to 12 cycle PCR used barcoded and J-beta primers. Each cDNA molecule was tagged by a template-switch adaptor with 12 random nucleotides. TCRdb fed the 5' RACE reads into MiXCR, producing one record per CDR3 protein. The sample contains more than 450,000 distinct CDR3 sequences, approximately 26% of which appear only once. This clonotype was counted between two and nine times. Its antigen is unidentified. In germline, CDR1 is MNHNS, CDR2 SASEGT. This CDR3 contains 16 residues. These sequences were also reported in another study, on T cells of mothers and their children.

The source is a boy between 2 and 15 years old in good health. Sequenced material: blood. The J gene is TRBJ2-5, the V gene TRBV6-1; tentatively, D is TRBD2 (7 bases). The J call is uncertain, as TRBJ2-1 better fits the DNA end. CDR3 nucleotides: TGTGCCAGCAGCTGGGGGGGGCCCACCTACAACAATGAGCAGTTCTTC. Translated, it gives CASSWGGPTYNNEQFF.